This T cell receptor (beta chain) was captured by sequencing in a study of T cells in Graves' hyperthyroidism and ophthalmopathy. Using RNA transcripts as the source, TCR beta CDR3 regions were amplified. With the HTBI primer set, the TCR CDR3 went through a first round of RT-PCR. TCRdb re-derived calls from the multiplex PCR reads in MiXCR, one entry per CDR3 protein. Of 450,000 to 650,000 distinct CDR3 sequences detected, 14% appear once; the ten largest clones hold roughly 6.9%. Germline V lookup: CDR1 SEHNR, CDR2 FQNEAQ (reference sequence). The CDR3 has 14 amino acids. Trimming took off 6 bases at V and 8 bases at J, with 19 bases between the two ends. This clonotype was detected many times.

Sample: blood. This TCR derives from a young woman with Graves' ophthalmopathy. The rearrangement uses TRBV7-9 and TRBJ1-2; no reliable D call. The CDR3 DNA sequence: TGTGCCAGCAGGGTCGGGTCTATCTTGCGGGGCTACACCTTC. It yields the protein CASRVGSILRGYTF.